What follows are 2 T cell receptor beta chains derived from one specimen sequenced in a study of cytomegalovirus exposure and HLA in healthy donors. The primer mix had 60 Vbeta and 13 Jbeta primers. The protocol was immunoSEQ multiplex PCR, while the TCRdb copy is restricted to in-frame clones and leaves out a portion. The sample contains 95,000 to 130,000 clones, 50% to 70% of which appear only once. Sequenced: PBMCs. All receptors derive from a woman in her thirties or forties in good health and CMV-seropositive.

The V call is TRBV2, the J call TRBJ2-3; 7 positions match TRBD1. Per germline, CDR1 SNHLY and CDR2 FYNNEI. This CDR3 is 15 amino acids long. J lost 5 bases, V lost 3 bases, and 8 bases had no gene match. CDR3 region: CASSDTGASRDTQYF. The CDR3 nucleotides read TGTGCCAGCAGTGATACAGGGGCAAGCCGAGATACGCAGTATTTT.

The chain couples TRBV11-3 to TRBJ2-7; tentatively, D is TRBD2 (7 bases). CDR1 and CDR2 from the germline V gene are SGHNT and YENEEA. The CDR3 totals 15 residues. The ends were cut back, 5 bases at V and 7 bases at J, with 21 bases in the middle. As DNA, the CDR3 is TGTGCCAGCAGCCCACGGACTAGTCAGAGGGGGGAGCAGTACTTC. Its protein product is CASSPRTSQRGEQYF. Supplemented by reference TRBV11-3 and TRBJ2-7, the full variable domain reads EAGVVQSPRYKIIEKKQPVAFWCNPISGHNTLYWYLQNLGQGPELLIRYENEEAVDDSQLPKDRFSAERLKGVDSTLKIQPAELGDSAVYLCASSPRTSQRGEQYFGPGTRLTVT.